One and the same sample provided the 27 T cell receptor beta chains below, sequenced in a study of T cell responses to AZD1222 COVID-19 vaccine (dated by TCRdb to about 2021). Library preparation used the immunoSEQ multiplex PCR assay. TCRdb took this table from immuneACCESS and kept in-frame rearrangements with V and J called. Such tables lack part of the clones; where checked against another copy, unresolved V genes explain under half of the gap, and the rest is unexplained. Within this sample are about 140,000 clones, with around 88% of them counted one time only. Approximately 3.4% of the sample is in the top ten clones. Reading the label with the study, this specimen's time point is: baseline before first vaccination. Material: peripheral blood, obtained on day 0 of AZD1222 vaccination. All receptors derive from an adult in good health.

The genes are TRBV24-1 and TRBJ1-3; D is unresolved. CDR3 length: 15 residues. Germline CDR1 KGHDR, CDR2 SFDVKD. V lost 3 bases to trimming and J lost 0 bases, with 8 bases between them. For the CDR3, the DNA is TGTGCCACCAGTGATCCCTCAAGCTCTGGAAACACCATATATTTT. This gives the protein CATSDPSSSGNTIYF.

The chain uses TRBV7-8 and TRBJ2-7; no clear D. Between the trimmed V and J ends, which lost 1 base and 3 bases, there was a span of 7 bases. Per the germline V gene, CDR1 is SGHVS and CDR2 is FQNEAQ. The CDR3 runs to 13 residues. The CDR3 is CASSLEVGYEQYF. Written as DNA, the CDR3 is TGTGCCAGCAGCTTAGAGGTCGGCTACGAGCAGTACTTC.

This clone was seen many times. V and J are TRBV14 and TRBJ2-2; 7 bases align to TRBD2. This CDR3 spans 15 amino acids. Germline-derived CDR1 and CDR2 are SGHDN and FVKESK. V lost 1 base, J lost 1 base, and 0 bases stayed unmatched. The CDR3 loop is CASSQAGGNTGELFF. CDR3 sequence (DNA): TGTGCCAGCAGCCAAGCGGGGGGGAACACCGGGGAGCTGTTTTTT.

The J gene is TRBJ1-4, the V gene TRBV11-2, with D possibly matching TRBD1 (5 bases). Germline CDR1 reads SGHAT; CDR2 reads FQNNGV. Trimming cost V 2 bases and J 4 bases, with 14 bases left between them. The CDR3 extends over 16 amino acids. This CDR3 reads CASSLFREHGNEKLFF. The DNA of the CDR3 is TGTGCCAGCAGCTTATTCAGGGAACACGGTAATGAAAAACTGTTTTTT.

This chain joins TRBV12-3 or TRBV12-4 and TRBJ2-1, with D maybe TRBD2 (5 bases). The germline V and J ends were trimmed by 3 bases and 9 bases, with 9 bases remaining between them. This CDR3 has 12 amino acids. CDR3 protein: CASSFGAGEQFF. CDR3 nucleotides: TGTGCCAGCAGTTTTGGCGCGGGTGAGCAGTTCTTC.

This clone was observed once. The CDR3 DNA reads as TGTGCCAGCAGCCCCACGACAGGGAGAATTAATTCACCCCTCCACTTT. It specifies CASSPTTGRINSPLHF. The chain couples TRBV7-2 to TRBJ1-6, with 7 bases aligning to TRBD1. Looked up from germline, CDR1 is SGHTA and CDR2 is FQGNSA. V gave up 5 bases and J gave up 6 bases; unmatched junction bases: 10. This CDR3 has 16 residues.

This clone showed up just once. J is TRBJ1-3 and V is TRBV7-6, with D possibly being TRBD1 (5 bases). CDR1 and CDR2 (germline): SGHVS, FNYEAQ. This CDR3 region has 15 residues. The ends were cut back, 6 bases at V and 1 base at J, with 13 bases in the middle. CDR3 sequence: CASSSGGRSGNTIYF. DNA for the CDR3: TGTGCCAGCAGTTCCGGGGGTCGGTCTGGAAACACCATATATTTT.

The chain carries TRBV9 and TRBJ2-7, with 9 bases that match TRBD1. The CDR3 sequence is 16 residues long. CDR1 SGDLS and CDR2 YYNGEE come from the germline V gene. The junction had 9 bases not matched to a gene; V was cut back by 3 bases and J by 2 bases. CDR3 coding DNA: TGTGCCAGCAGCGCCGGGACAGGGACGGGTACCTACGAGCAGTACTTC. Residues: CASSAGTGTGTYEQYF.

The chain combines TRBV15 with TRBJ1-4, with TRBD1 matching over 7 bases. Trimming took 2 bases from V and 5 from J; bases not matched to a gene: 8. This CDR3 contains 16 residues. The V gene's germline CDR1 is LNHNV and CDR2 YYDKDF (reference sequence). The CDR3 protein is CATSRKQGIGNEKLFF. CDR3 coding DNA: TGTGCCACCAGCAGAAAACAGGGGATCGGGAATGAAAAACTGTTTTTT.

The chain recombines TRBV5-1 with TRBJ1-6; D gene unclear. V was pared by 0 bases and J by 5 bases, with 12 bases between. Germline V gives CDR1 SGHRS, CDR2 YFSETQ. This CDR3 region has 16 residues. Written as DNA, the CDR3 is TGCGCCAGCAGCTTGGAGGCAGCGGCCCATAATTCACCCCTCCACTTT. Translating gives CASSLEAAAHNSPLHF.

The V call is TRBV3-1 (or the pseudogene TRBV3-2), the J call TRBJ1-2; the D is unclear. This CDR3 has 14 amino acids. V was pared by 4 bases and J by 4 bases, with 13 bases between. Germline V gives CDR1 LGHDT, CDR2 YNNKEL (reference sequence). The CDR3 spells CASSLTGESYGYTF. For the CDR3, the DNA is TGTGCCAGCAGCCTCACTGGGGAGAGCTATGGCTACACCTTC.

The chain employs TRBV7-8 and TRBJ2-6; 8 nucleotides align to TRBD1. This CDR3 is 18 amino acids long. In germline, CDR1 is SGHVS, CDR2 FQNEAQ. The V gene end was trimmed by 2 bases and the J gene end by 1 base; junction bases not matched to a gene: 7. CDR3 sequence: CASSLLTGERSGANVLTF. In DNA, the CDR3 is TGTGCCAGCAGCTTATTGACAGGGGAGAGGTCTGGGGCCAACGTCCTGACTTTC.

The chain recombines TRBV2 with TRBJ2-5, with D possibly being TRBD1 or TRBD2 (5 bases each). The CDR3 consists of 13 residues. Looked up from germline, CDR1 is SNHLY and CDR2 is FYNNEI. V was pared by 10 bases and J by 4 bases, with 16 bases between. The CDR3 loop is CAKRGVGRETQYF. The CDR3, as DNA: TGTGCCAAGAGGGGAGTGGGGAGAGAGACCCAGTACTTC.

This sequence joins TRBV6-2 or TRBV6-3 and TRBJ2-7, with 14 bases matching TRBD2. Germline V CDR1 and CDR2: MNHEY, SVGEGT. V shed 5 bases and J 7 bases; nucleotides not matched to a gene: 10. There are 16 residues in the CDR3. The CDR3 is CASSPQGLAGAEEQYF. The CDR3 DNA reads TGTGCCAGCAGTCCACAGGGACTAGCGGGAGCGGAGGAGCAGTACTTC.

The chain joins TRBV30 to TRBJ1-6, with D tentatively TRBD1 (6 bases). Between the trimmed V and J ends, which lost 3 bases and 5 bases, there was a span of 11 bases. The CDR3 runs 14 residues. The germline CDR1 and CDR2 sequences are GTSNPN and SVGIG (reference sequence). As DNA, the CDR3 is TGTGCCTGGAGGCTCGGGACAAATAATTCACCCCTCCACTTT. It yields the protein CAWRLGTNNSPLHF.

The rearrangement joins TRBV27 to TRBJ2-7; D may be TRBD2 (6 bases). Germline V lookup: CDR1 MNHEY, CDR2 SMNVEV (reference sequence). The CDR3 is 13 residues long. V was cut by 10 bases and J by 2 bases, with 15 bases left in between. The CDR3 spells CATSGSGPYEQYF. The CDR3, as DNA: TGTGCCACGTCGGGGAGCGGGCCCTACGAGCAGTACTTC.

This clone was found once. This chain uses TRBV19 with TRBJ1-5; 7 nucleotides match TRBD1. The germline gives CDR1 LNHDA, CDR2 SQIVND (reference sequence). V lost 4 bases, J lost 5 bases, and 14 bases stayed unmatched. The CDR3 sequence is 17 residues long. The CDR3 protein is CASSNRRGIWHDQPQHF. CDR3 DNA: TGTGCCAGTAGTAATCGCAGGGGGATATGGCACGATCAGCCCCAGCATTTT.

This chain links TRBV11-3 with TRBJ2-1; D may be TRBD2 (5 bases). The germline V and J ends were trimmed by 3 bases and 6 bases, with 18 bases remaining between them. The CDR3 loop spans 16 amino acids. The germline V gene has CDR1 SGHNT and CDR2 YENEEA. CDR3 protein: CASSLEKLGVPNEQFF. The CDR3 bases are TGTGCCAGCAGCTTGGAAAAACTAGGTGTGCCCAATGAGCAGTTCTTC. Full variable domain (missing parts from reference TRBV11-3 and TRBJ2-1): EAGVVQSPRYKIIEKKQPVAFWCNPISGHNTLYWYLQNLGQGPELLIRYENEEAVDDSQLPKDRFSAERLKGVDSTLKIQPAELGDSAVYLCASSLEKLGVPNEQFFGPGTRLTVL.

The table lists this clone with a count of one. The rearrangement uses TRBV21-1 and TRBJ2-1; the D segment call TRBD2 is taken from the table without a DNA check. TRBV21-1 represents a pseudogene. CDR3 length: 15 amino acids. CDR3 DNA: TGTGCCAGCAGCAAAGGTGTACGGGGTTGTAACGAGCAGTTCTTC. This codes for CASSKGVRGCNEQFF.

The chain couples TRBV10-3 to TRBJ2-1; no clear D gene. The CDR3 sequence is 13 residues long. Trimming removed 0 bases at V and 7 bases at J, with 7 bases between. The V gene's germline CDR1 is ENHRY and CDR2 SYGVKD. CDR3 loop: CAISESEGNEQFF. CDR3 nucleotide sequence: TGTGCCATCAGTGAGTCCGAAGGTAATGAGCAGTTCTTC.

The chain uses TRBV21-1 and TRBJ1-3; the D segment call TRBD1 is taken from the table without a DNA check. TRBV21-1 counts as a pseudogene. The CDR3 is made up of 16 amino acids. The DNA for the CDR3 is TGTGCCAGCATGGCACAGGGGGGAGCTATTGGAAACACCATATATTTT. This sequence encodes CASMAQGGAIGNTIYF.

The rearrangement joins TRBV6-5 to TRBJ2-3, with TRBD2 matching over 12 bases. This CDR3 has 16 amino acids. The V and J ends lost 3 bases and 13 bases, in that order; junction bases with no gene match: 14. CDR1 is MNHEY, CDR2 SVGAGI, per germline. This chain's CDR3 is CASSYRTSGTPEEKYF. The CDR3 nucleotides read TGTGCCAGCAGTTATCGGACTAGCGGGACCCCTGAGGAAAAGTATTTT.

This sequence joins TRBV5-1 and TRBJ1-6; D is uncertain. CDR1 is SGHRS, CDR2 YFSETQ, per germline. Deletions cut 9 bases from V and 0 bases from J, with 7 bases between. This CDR3 comprises 13 residues. The CDR3 DNA is TGCGCCACCAAGAGCTCCTATAATTCACCCCTCCACTTT. Its protein is CATKSSYNSPLHF. Full variable domain (outside the CDR3, taken from reference TRBV5-1 and TRBJ1-6): KAGVTQTPRYLIKTRGQQVTLSCSPISGHRSVSWYQQTPGQGLQFLFEYFSETQRNKGNFPGRFSGRQFSNSRSEMNVSTLELGDSALYLCATKSSYNSPLHFGNGTRLTVT.

The chain employs TRBV19 and TRBJ2-1; D may be TRBD2 (6 bases). From germline, CDR1 is LNHDA and CDR2 SQIVND (reference sequence). V lost 7 bases and J 2 bases, leaving 9 bases between the germline ends. There are 13 residues in the CDR3. CDR3 nucleotide sequence: TGTGCCAGTACGGGGGTGGCCTACAATGAGCAGTTCTTC. This translates into CASTGVAYNEQFF.

The chain uses TRBV19 and TRBJ1-5; 7 nucleotides agree with TRBD1. The germline V gene encodes CDR1 LNHDA and CDR2 SQIVND (reference sequence). This CDR3 is built from 15 residues. Losses at the gene ends were 2 bases for V and 7 bases for J; bases not matched to a gene: 8. The CDR3 loop reads CASSIREGGGQPQHF. CDR3 DNA sequence: TGTGCCAGTAGTATAAGGGAAGGGGGCGGGCAGCCCCAGCATTTT.

The rearrangement joins TRBV10-3 to TRBJ1-2; D possibly corresponds to TRBD1 (5 bases). Trimming took off 2 bases at V and 2 bases at J, with 6 bases between the two ends. CDR1 is ENHRY and CDR2 is SYGVKD in the germline V gene. The CDR3 has 13 residues. The CDR3 here is CAISETGNYGYTF. CDR3 in DNA: TGTGCCATCAGTGAGACAGGCAACTATGGCTACACCTTC.

The CDR3 nucleotides are TGTGCCAGCAGCTTGGTGACAGGGTACGAGCAGTACTTC. Protein sequence: CASSLVTGYEQYF. V is TRBV11-2 and J is TRBJ2-7; 7 bases are a match to TRBD1. This CDR3 has 13 residues. V gave up 3 bases and J gave up 4 bases; unmatched junction bases: 3. CDR1 and CDR2 (germline): SGHAT, FQNNGV.